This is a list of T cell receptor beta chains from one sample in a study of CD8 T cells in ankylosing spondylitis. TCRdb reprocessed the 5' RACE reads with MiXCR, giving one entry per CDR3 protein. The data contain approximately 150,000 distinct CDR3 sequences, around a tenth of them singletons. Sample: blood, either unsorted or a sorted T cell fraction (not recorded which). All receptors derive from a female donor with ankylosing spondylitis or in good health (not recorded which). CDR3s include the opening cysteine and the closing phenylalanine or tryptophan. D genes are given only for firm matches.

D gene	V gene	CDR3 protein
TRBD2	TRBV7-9	CASSLTSQAGETYNEQFF
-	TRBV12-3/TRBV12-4	CASSLGKGNQPQHF
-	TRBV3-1	CASSHRESYGYTF
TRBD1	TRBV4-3	CASSPGGDDEQFF
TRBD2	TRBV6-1	CASSAPGGTSGSLNNEQFF
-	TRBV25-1	CASSAGGSGTLSYEQYF
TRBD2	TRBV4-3	CASSQVAGGKTQYF
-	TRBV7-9	CASSSRSGDVGNEQFF
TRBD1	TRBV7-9	CASSSLPGQSTDTQYF
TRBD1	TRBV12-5	CASGLFPGQGADTQYF
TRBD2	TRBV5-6	CASSPGLAGIEQFF
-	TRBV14	CASSQEAGLYGYTF
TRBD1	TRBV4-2	CASSSRTGGRKNTGELFF
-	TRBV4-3	CASSQGLSGESNTQYF
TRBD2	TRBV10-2	CASSEGTTFDTQYF
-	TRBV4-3	CASSQEFFSGNTIYF
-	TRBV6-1	CASSIDRPNTGELFF
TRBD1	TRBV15	CATSVTGGNGELFF
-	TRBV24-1	CATSGSSYNEQFF
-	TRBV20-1	CSARDSEDAIYEQYF
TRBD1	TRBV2	CASSEATGGGELFF
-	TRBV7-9	CASSQDGAEPNEQFF
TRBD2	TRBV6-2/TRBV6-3	CASWEGEQFF
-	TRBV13	CASSSSSLSSYEQYF
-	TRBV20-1	CSAIRGAFF
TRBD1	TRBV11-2	CASSLGTDRANSPLHF
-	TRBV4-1	CASSQDSERAFF
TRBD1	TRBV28	CASTLTGGLYEQYF
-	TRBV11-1	CASSYGTFYEQYF
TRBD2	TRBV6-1	CASSDLPAGEDSWYEQYF
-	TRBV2	CASSDASNTGELFF
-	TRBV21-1	CASSKGREIGELFF
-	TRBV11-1	CASSPTAGPSRLRNEQFF
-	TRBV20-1	CSAEEQAYGYTF
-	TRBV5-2	CASRKGQGIGSSYNEQFF
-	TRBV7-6	CASSLGPGRTFPEQFF
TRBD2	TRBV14	CASSQDFLAGGSSTDTQYF
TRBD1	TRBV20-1	CSARGRQGARTDTQYF
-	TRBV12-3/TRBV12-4	CASRQGTNQPQHF
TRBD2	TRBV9	CASSVGGGMENEQFF
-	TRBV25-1	CASSARGWETEAFF
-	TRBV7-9	CASSPSALSGNTIYF
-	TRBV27	CASSLGGPNYEQYF
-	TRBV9	CASSVGGRSSYNEQFF
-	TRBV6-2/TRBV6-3	CASSYSQGLNTEAFF
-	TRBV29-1	CSVERGYEQFF
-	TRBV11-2	CASSSGDWQYF
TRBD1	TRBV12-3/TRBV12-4	CASSLTGAGQNIQYF
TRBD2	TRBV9	CASSEGLAGLEEQFF